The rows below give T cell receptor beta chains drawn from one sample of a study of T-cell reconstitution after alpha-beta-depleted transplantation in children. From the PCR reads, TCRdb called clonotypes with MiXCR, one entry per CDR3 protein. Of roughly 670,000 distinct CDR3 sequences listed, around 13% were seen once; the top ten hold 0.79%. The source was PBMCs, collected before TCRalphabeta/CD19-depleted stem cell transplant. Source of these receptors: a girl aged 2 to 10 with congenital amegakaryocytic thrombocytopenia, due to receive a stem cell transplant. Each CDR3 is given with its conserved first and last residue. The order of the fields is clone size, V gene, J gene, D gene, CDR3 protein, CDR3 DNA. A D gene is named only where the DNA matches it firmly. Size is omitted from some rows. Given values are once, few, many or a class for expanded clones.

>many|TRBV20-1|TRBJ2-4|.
CSATTRRGLAKNIQYF
TGCAGTGCTACCACACGTCGAGGACTAGCCAAAAACATTCAGTACTTC
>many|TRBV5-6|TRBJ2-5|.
CASSLATSPGLRAQYF
TGTGCCAGCAGCTTGGCCACAAGTCCGGGACTTCGGGCCCAGTACTTC
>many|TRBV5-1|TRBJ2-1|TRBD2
CASSLYTSGTGEQFF
TGCGCCAGCAGCTTGTACACTAGCGGGACTGGTGAGCAGTTCTTC
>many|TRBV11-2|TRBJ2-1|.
CASSPSGAVYPDNEQFF
TGTGCCAGCAGCCCGAGTGGCGCCGTGTATCCTGACAATGAGCAGTTCTTC
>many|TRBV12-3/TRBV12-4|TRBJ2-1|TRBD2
CASRYTSGILMNEQFF
TGTGCCAGCAGATATACTAGCGGGATTTTAATGAATGAGCAGTTCTTC
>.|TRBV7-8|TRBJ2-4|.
CASSWTAFNIQYF
TGTGCCAGCAGCTGGACAGCTTTTAACATTCAGTACTTC
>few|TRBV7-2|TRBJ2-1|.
CASSSARGGEQFF
TGTGCCAGCAGCTCGGCACGAGGGGGGGAGCAGTTCTTC
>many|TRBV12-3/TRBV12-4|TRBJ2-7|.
CASTLGFGYEQYF
TGTGCCAGCACCCTTGGGTTTGGTTACGAGCAGTACTTC
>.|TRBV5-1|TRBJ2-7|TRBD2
CASSFGTSTDEQYF
TGCGCCAGCAGCTTCGGGACTAGCACCGACGAGCAGTACTTC
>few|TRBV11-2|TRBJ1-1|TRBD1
CASSLPRGPANTEAFF
TGTGCCAGCAGCTTACCCAGGGGGCCGGCCAACACTGAAGCTTTCTTT
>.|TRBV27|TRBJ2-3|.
CASSWILTDTQYF
TGTGCCAGCTCTTGGATCTTGACAGATACGCAGTATTTT
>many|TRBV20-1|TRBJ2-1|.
CSASERLYNEQFF
TGCAGTGCTAGTGAGCGGCTATACAATGAGCAGTTCTTC
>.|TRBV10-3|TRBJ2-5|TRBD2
CAISDTGAGQETQYF
TGTGCCATCAGTGACACCGGAGCGGGGCAAGAGACCCAGTACTTC
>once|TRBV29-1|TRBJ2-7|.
CSASEAGSYEQYF
TGCAGCGCCTCCGAGGCCGGCTCCTACGAGCAGTACTTC
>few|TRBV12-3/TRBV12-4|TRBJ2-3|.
CASSPPRRRGTSTDTQYF
TGTGCCAGCAGTCCCCCGCGCCGGCGGGGCACTAGCACAGATACGCAGTATTTT
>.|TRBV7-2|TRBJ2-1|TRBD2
CASSLGLLAGGPNEQFF
TGTGCCAGCAGCTTAGGGTTACTAGCGGGAGGGCCTAATGAGCAGTTCTTC
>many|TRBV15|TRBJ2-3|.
CATSRSPVDTQYF
TGTGCCACCAGCAGATCCCCAGTAGATACGCAGTATTTT
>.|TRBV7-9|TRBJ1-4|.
CASSSANEKLFF
TGTGCCAGCAGCTCAGCTAATGAAAAACTGTTTTTT
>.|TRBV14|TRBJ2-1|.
CASSQVVTYTYNEQFF
TGTGCCAGCAGCCAAGTTGTTACTTACACCTACAATGAGCAGTTCTTC
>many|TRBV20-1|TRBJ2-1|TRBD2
CSARDTGLANYNEQFF
TGCAGTGCTAGAGACACGGGACTAGCGAACTACAATGAGCAGTTCTTC
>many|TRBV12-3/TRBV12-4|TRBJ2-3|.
CATRAGDGTDTQYF
TGTGCCACCCGGGCTGGGGACGGCACAGATACGCAGTATTTT
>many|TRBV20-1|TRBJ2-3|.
CSTGGGTGTDTQYF
TGCAGTACGGGGGGCGGGACAGGCACAGATACGCAGTATTTT
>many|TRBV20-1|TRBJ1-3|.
CSASTGRDTIYF
TGCAGTGCTAGTACAGGGAGGGACACCATATATTTT
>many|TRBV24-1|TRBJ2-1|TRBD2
CATSPGGREVNEQFF
TGTGCCACCAGCCCCGGTGGGCGGGAGGTCAATGAGCAGTTCTTC
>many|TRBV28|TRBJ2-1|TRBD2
CASSLFVAGLNEQFF
TGTGCCAGCAGTTTATTCGTAGCGGGGCTAAATGAGCAGTTCTTC
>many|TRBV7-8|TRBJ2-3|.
CASSLERVSTTDTQYF
TGTGCCAGCAGCTTAGAGCGGGTATCGACCACAGATACGCAGTATTTT
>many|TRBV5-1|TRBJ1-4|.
CASSWEPPATNEKLFF
TGCGCCAGCAGCTGGGAGCCCCCTGCAACTAATGAAAAACTGTTTTTT
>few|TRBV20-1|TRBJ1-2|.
CRGGGRNGYTF
TGCAGGGGAGGCGGGCGAAATGGCTACACCTTC
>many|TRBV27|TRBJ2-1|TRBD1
CASSLQGAYNEQFF
TGTGCCAGCAGTTTACAGGGGGCCTACAATGAGCAGTTCTTC
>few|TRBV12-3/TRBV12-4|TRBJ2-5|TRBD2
CASTPPSGTSQETQYF
TGTGCCAGCACTCCCCCCAGTGGGACTAGTCAAGAGACCCAGTACTTC
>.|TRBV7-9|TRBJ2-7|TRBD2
CASSRWTSGAYEQYF
TGTGCCAGCAGCCGTTGGACTAGCGGAGCCTACGAGCAGTACTTC
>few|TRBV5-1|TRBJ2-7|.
CASQGDPRLPYEQYF
TGCGCCAGCCAAGGGGACCCACGACTACCCTACGAGCAGTACTTC
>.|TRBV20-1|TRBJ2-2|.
CCARVFGHIATGELFF
TGCTGTGCTAGAGTTTTTGGGCATATCGCCACCGGGGAGCTGTTTTTT
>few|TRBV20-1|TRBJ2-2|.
CSARSPPGPKNTGELFF
TGCAGTGCTAGATCCCCGCCAGGGCCGAAGAACACCGGGGAGCTGTTTTTT
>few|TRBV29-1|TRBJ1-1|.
CSAAEGGSEAFF
TGCAGCGCCGCCGAGGGGGGAAGTGAAGCTTTCTTT
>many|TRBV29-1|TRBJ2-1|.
CSVALGSYNEQFF
TGCAGCGTTGCTTTGGGCTCCTACAATGAGCAGTTCTTC
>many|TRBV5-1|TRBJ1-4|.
CASSLGTTNEKLFF
TGTGCCAGCAGCCTCGGGACAACGAATGAAAAACTGTTTTTT
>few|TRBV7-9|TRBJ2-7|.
CASSLEDGYYEQYF
TGTGCCAGCAGCTTAGAGGACGGATACTACGAGCAGTACTTC
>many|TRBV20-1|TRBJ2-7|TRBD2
CSATGGLAGYEQYF
TGCAGTGCTACGGGTGGACTAGCGGGGTACGAGCAGTACTTC
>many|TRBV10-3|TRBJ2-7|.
CAISEELDAETEFLEQYF
TGTGCCATCAGTGAGGAATTAGATGCCGAGACAGAATTTCTCGAGCAGTACTTC
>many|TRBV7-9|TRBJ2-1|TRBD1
CASSLVRDRDYEQFF
TGTGCCAGCAGCTTGGTCCGGGACAGGGACTATGAGCAGTTCTTC
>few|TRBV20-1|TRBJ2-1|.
CSASQAMANEQFF
TGCAGTGCTAGTCAGGCCATGGCCAATGAGCAGTTCTTC
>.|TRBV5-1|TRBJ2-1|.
CASSLTPGDYNEQFF
TGCGCCAGCAGTCTTACCCCGGGGGACTACAATGAGCAGTTCTTC
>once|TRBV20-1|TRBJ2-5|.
CSASNIPRAQETQSF
TGCAGTGCTAGTAATATTCCTAGGGCCCAAGAGACCCAGTCCTTC
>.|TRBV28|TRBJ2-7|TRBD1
CASSLGQVEYEQYF
TGTGCCAGCAGTTTAGGACAGGTCGAATACGAGCAGTACTTC
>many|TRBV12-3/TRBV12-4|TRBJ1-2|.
CASMGAPYGYTF
TGTGCCAGCATGGGGGCCCCATATGGCTACACCTTC
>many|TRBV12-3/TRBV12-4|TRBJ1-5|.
CASSLRGGKWPQHF
TGTGCCAGCAGTTTGCGGGGGGGAAAATGGCCCCAGCATTTT
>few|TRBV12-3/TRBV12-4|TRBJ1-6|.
CASRTDGGRSPLHF
TGTGCCAGCAGAACGGATGGTGGGCGATCACCCCTCCACTTT
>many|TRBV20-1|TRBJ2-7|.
CSARGFGRDRTYEQYF
TGCAGTGCTAGAGGTTTCGGGAGAGACAGAACCTACGAGCAGTACTTC
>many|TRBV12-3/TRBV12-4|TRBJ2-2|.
CASSLRGRRELFF
TGTGCCAGCAGTTTGAGGGGGAGGAGGGAGCTGTTTTTT
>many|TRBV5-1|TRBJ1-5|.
CASSLDPDLSNQPQHF
TGCGCCAGCAGCTTGGATCCAGACCTTAGCAATCAGCCCCAGCATTTT
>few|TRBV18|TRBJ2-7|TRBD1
CASSPGQGDYEQYF
TGTGCCAGCTCACCGGGACAGGGGGACTACGAGCAGTACTTC
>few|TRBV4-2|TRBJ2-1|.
CASSQMRGNEQFF
TGTGCCAGCAGCCAGATGAGAGGCAATGAGCAGTTTTTC
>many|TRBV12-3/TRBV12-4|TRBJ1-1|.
CASSQRRRGMGQVINPEAFF
TGTGCCAGCAGTCAACGCCGCCGAGGGATGGGGCAGGTTATCAATCCTGAAGCTTTCTTT
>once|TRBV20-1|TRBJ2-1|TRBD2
CCAHTALAGTTYNEQFF
TGCTGTGCCCACACGGCGCTAGCGGGAACGACGTACAATGAGCAGTTCTTC
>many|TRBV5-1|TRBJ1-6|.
CASSLSGDQKSSPLHF
TGCGCCAGCAGCCTCTCGGGGGATCAGAAGTCGTCACCCCTCCACTTT